A single sample gave rise to the 25 T cell receptor beta chains below, sequenced in a study of cytomegalovirus exposure and HLA in healthy donors. Amplification used 60 Vbeta primers and 13 Jbeta primers. Produced via immunoSEQ multiplex PCR; TCRdb's table is partial and in-frame only. The profile covers fewer than 150,000 clones, with 76% appearing a single time and about 15% taken by the ten largest. The sequenced sample consisted of PBMCs. Receptor source: a man aged 50 to 59 in good health and CMV-seropositive.

The V call is TRBV4-3, the J call TRBJ2-7; the match to TRBD1 covers 9 bases. The CDR3 has 16 amino acids. Unmatched junction bases numbered 5, after V lost 1 base and J lost 1 base. Germline V lookup: CDR1 LGHNA, CDR2 YSLEER. The CDR3 sequence: CASSQGGGTGSYEQYF. The DNA of the CDR3 is TGCGCCAGCAGCCAAGGAGGAGGGACAGGGTCCTACGAGCAGTACTTC.

The chain links TRBV19 to TRBJ2-6; TRBD1 matches 10 bases. Germline V gives CDR1 LNHDA, CDR2 SQIVND (reference sequence). V lost 9 bases and J lost 0; bases outside the gene matches: 8. The CDR3 is 17 amino acids. The CDR3 here is CASSPGQGISGANVLTF. CDR3 nucleotides: TGTGCCAGCAGTCCGGGACAGGGGATCTCTGGGGCCAACGTCCTGACTTTC. Based on the CDR3 plus reference TRBV19 and TRBJ2-6, the full variable domain is DGGITQSPKYLFRKEGQNVTLSCEQNLNHDAMYWYRQDPGQGLRLIYYSQIVNDFQKGDIAEGYSVSREKKESFPLTVTSAQKNPTAFYLCASSPGQGISGANVLTFGAGSRLTVL.

This sequence joins TRBV28 and TRBJ2-1, with D possibly TRBD2 on 6 matching bases. The germline V gene has CDR1 MDHEN and CDR2 SYDVKM. The CDR3 is 17 amino acids. V lost 6 bases, J lost 8 bases, and 26 bases lay in between. The CDR3 reads CASSRPGGMARWDEQFF. CDR3 sequence (DNA): TGTGCCAGCAGCCGTCCGGGCGGGATGGCGCGGTGGGATGAGCAGTTCTTC.

The CDR3 reads CASSAGPGQGSYEQYF. CDR3 sequence (DNA): TGCGCCAGCAGCGCGGGACCGGGACAGGGTTCCTACGAGCAGTACTTC. The chain joins TRBV5-1 to TRBJ2-7; 9 bases agree with TRBD1. The CDR3 is 16 residues long. CDR1 and CDR2 (germline): SGHRS, YFSETQ. The V and J ends lost 4 bases and 1 base, in that order; junction bases with no gene match: 9.

This clone turned up a few times. The rearrangement uses TRBV4-3 and TRBJ1-1; 10 nucleotides line up with TRBD1. The CDR3 has 14 amino acids. Losses at the gene ends were 6 bases for V and 11 bases for J; bases not matched to a gene: 12. Germline CDR1 is LGHNA and CDR2 is YSLEER. CDR3 nucleotide sequence: TGCGCCAGCAGAATCGACAGGGGGCCTGACGTGGCTTTCTTT. Protein sequence: CASRIDRGPDVAFF.

This clone was seen more than once but under ten times. The V gene is TRBV7-2, the J gene TRBJ2-3; TRBD1 matches 8 bases. J gave up 5 bases and V 4 bases, and 8 bases lay outside the gene matches. The CDR3 is made up of 15 amino acids. Germline CDR1 is SGHTA and CDR2 is FQGNSA. CDR3 nucleotide sequence: TGTGCCAGCAGCTCCGACAGGGGAGTCGGAGATACGCAGTATTTT. Translation: CASSSDRGVGDTQYF.

The chain couples TRBV2 to TRBJ2-5, with TRBD1 matching over 7 bases. The end of the DNA aligns better with TRBJ2-7, so the J call may be wrong. The CDR3 covers 12 residues. CDR1 and CDR2 from the germline V gene are SNHLY and FYNNEI. CDR3 protein: CASGTVPYEQYF. DNA of the CDR3: TGTGCCAGCGGGACAGTCCCCTACGAGCAGTACTTC.

This clone occurred a few times. The rearrangement uses TRBV6-6 and TRBJ2-7; 9 nucleotides line up with TRBD2. The V segment lost 0 bases and the J segment 3 bases; nucleotides outside the gene matches: 6. The CDR3 has 16 amino acids. Germline-derived CDR1 and CDR2 are MNHNY and SVGAGI (reference sequence). This CDR3 reads CASSYSLAGADYEQYF. CDR3 in DNA: TGTGCCAGCAGTTACTCCTTAGCGGGAGCTGACTACGAGCAGTACTTC.

This clone came up a few times. The chain has TRBV1 and TRBJ2-7; the D call of TRBD2 is as the table states it, not checked on the DNA. TRBV1 is flagged as a pseudogene. The CDR3 contains 16 residues. The DNA of the CDR3 is TGCACCAGCAGCCACCGGTCTAGCGGGAGTTGTTGGGAGCAGTACTTC. It translates to CTSSHRSSGSCWEQYF.

This clone was seen a handful of times. V gene TRBV2 combines with J gene TRBJ2-7, with 8 bases aligning to TRBD1. Germline values: CDR1 SNHLY, CDR2 FYNNEI. The CDR3 has 14 amino acids. V gave up 6 bases and J gave up 4 bases; unmatched junction bases: 8. CDR3 protein: CASSPGQATYEQYF. CDR3 DNA sequence: TGTGCCAGCAGCCCGGGACAGGCGACGTACGAGCAGTACTTC.

The rearrangement links TRBV11-3 to TRBJ2-7, with D maybe TRBD1 (5 bases). Looked up from germline, CDR1 is SGHNT and CDR2 is YENEEA. CDR3 length: 14 amino acids. Between the trimmed V and J ends, which lost 0 bases and 1 base, there was a span of 7 bases. CDR3: CASSLDRQSYEQYF. Here the CDR3 DNA reads TGTGCCAGCAGCTTAGATAGACAGTCCTACGAGCAGTACTTC.

The chain uses TRBV2 and TRBJ1-1, with TRBD1 matching over 8 bases. Germline V gives CDR1 SNHLY, CDR2 FYNNEI. V was pared by 11 bases and J by 1 base, with 6 bases of the junction left unmatched. This CDR3 region has 13 residues. CDR3 nucleotide sequence: TGTGCCGGCCGGGACAGGCCGAACACTGAAGCTTTCTTT. Translating gives CAGRDRPNTEAFF.

The chain combines TRBV7-9 with TRBJ1-2; perhaps TRBD1 as D (6 bases). V lost 2 bases and J 3 bases, leaving 22 bases between the germline ends. Per germline, CDR1 SEHNR and CDR2 FQNEAQ (reference sequence). The CDR3 consists of 18 residues. The CDR3 region has the DNA TGTGCCAGCAGCTTACCTACAGGGACACCAACAATTGACTATGGCTACACCTTC. Its translation is CASSLPTGTPTIDYGYTF.

The chain has TRBV5-4 and TRBJ2-2; no clear D gene. The CDR3 is made up of 12 amino acids. Germline CDR1 and CDR2: SGHNT and YYREEE (reference sequence). V dropped 3 bases and J dropped 5 bases, with 5 bases sitting between them. CDR3 coding DNA: TGTGCCAGCAGCTGGGCAACCGGGGAGCTGTTTTTT. It codes for CASSWATGELFF.

The chain joins TRBV5-1 to TRBJ2-5; 10 bases are a match to TRBD1. The CDR3 runs 15 residues. The V and J ends lost 4 bases and 5 bases, in that order; junction bases with no gene match: 8. CDR1 is SGHRS and CDR2 is YFSETQ in the germline V gene. This CDR3 is CASSLGTGVPETQYF. In DNA form, the CDR3 reads TGCGCCAGCAGCCTAGGGACAGGGGTCCCGGAGACCCAGTACTTC.

The rearrangement links TRBV6-1 to TRBJ2-1; D ambiguous. This CDR3 is built from 12 residues. V shed 0 bases and J shed 12 bases, with 9 bases lying between them. Germline V lookup: CDR1 MNHNS, CDR2 SASEGT. The CDR3 DNA is TGTGCCAGCAGTGAAGCTTCTCCGGGGCAGTTCTTC. This translates into CASSEASPGQFF.

The chain links TRBV28 to TRBJ1-1; TRBD1 agrees at 11 bases. Germline V gene sequence: CDR1 MDHEN, CDR2 SYDVKM. V dropped 4 bases and J dropped 4; count of bases not matched to a gene: 5. The CDR3 extends over 15 amino acids. The CDR3 loop reads CASSSGGTGGTEAFF. CDR3 DNA sequence: TGTGCCAGCAGTTCCGGGGGGACAGGGGGCACTGAAGCTTTCTTT.

CDR3 nucleotides: TGCGCCAGCAGTGAGTTCCTTAGCGGGAGGAGCACAGATACGCAGTATTTT. It codes for CASSEFLSGRSTDTQYF. V usage is TRBV10-1 and J usage is TRBJ2-3; 10 bases fit TRBD2. Germline trimming cut 1 base from V and 0 bases from J; bases unmatched to any gene: 4. Germline CDR1 reads WNHNN; CDR2 reads SYGVQD (reference sequence). This CDR3 region has 17 residues.

The rearrangement uses TRBV4-3 and TRBJ2-2; 10 bases map to TRBD2. CDR1 and CDR2 (germline): LGHNA, YSLEER. The CDR3 is 15 amino acids. Trimming removed 3 bases from V and 5 bases from J; junction bases left unmatched: 3. CDR3 nucleotide sequence: TGCGCCAGCAGCCACCTTAGCGGGGGGACCGGGGAGCTGTTTTTT. It translates to CASSHLSGGTGELFF.

CDR3 DNA sequence: TGTGCCAGCAGACAACCAGGGGCTGGAAACACCATATATTTT. Translation gives CASRQPGAGNTIYF. This chain connects TRBV28 to TRBJ1-3, with D perhaps TRBD1 (6 bases). The CDR3 extends over 14 amino acids. V lost 6 bases to trimming and J lost 2 bases, with 11 bases between them. Germline V gene data show CDR1 as MDHEN and CDR2 as SYDVKM.

The rearrangement uses TRBV18 and TRBJ1-4; tentatively, D is TRBD1 (5 bases). The germline CDR1 and CDR2 sequences are KGHSH and LQKENI. The CDR3 has 16 amino acids. V gave up 3 bases and J gave up 4 bases, with 15 bases separating them. The CDR3 loop is CASSPTRQTSNEKLFF. CDR3 in DNA: TGTGCCAGCTCACCTACCCGACAGACGAGTAATGAAAAACTGTTTTTT.

The chain couples TRBV27 to TRBJ2-5, with D possibly matching TRBD1 (5 bases). The CDR3 totals 15 residues. CDR1 MNHEY and CDR2 SMNVEV come from the germline V gene (reference sequence). Trimming removed 0 bases at V and 0 bases at J, with 8 bases between. Here the CDR3 reads CASSLSRAYQETQYF. In nucleotides, the CDR3 is TGTGCCAGCAGTTTATCCAGGGCCTACCAAGAGACCCAGTACTTC.

The chain has TRBV2 and TRBJ2-2; D possibly corresponds to TRBD2 (6 bases). Germline V gene sequence: CDR1 SNHLY, CDR2 FYNNEI. The CDR3 contains 14 residues. V was cut by 6 bases and J by 1 base, with 9 bases left in between. CDR3 bases: TGTGCCAGCAGAGGAGGGCAGAACACCGGGGAGCTGTTTTTT. Protein: CASRGGQNTGELFF.

This chain connects TRBV21-1 to TRBJ1-2. TRBV21-1 is described as a pseudogene. This CDR3 has 15 amino acids. The CDR3 loop reads CASSKGGEGDYGYTF. CDR3 DNA: TGTGCCAGCAGCAAAGGGGGGGAAGGGGACTATGGCTACACCTTC.

CDR3 DNA sequence: TGTGCCAGCAGCTGGGGGGACAGGGAATATGGCTACACCTTC. This codes for CASSWGDREYGYTF. V gene TRBV7-9 combines with J gene TRBJ1-2; 9 nucleotides match TRBD1. Losses at the gene ends were 4 bases for V and 5 bases for J; bases not matched to a gene: 5. The CDR3 is 14 amino acids. Per germline, CDR1 SEHNR and CDR2 FQNEAQ (reference sequence). Together with reference TRBV7-9 and TRBJ1-2, the CDR3 gives the full variable domain: DTGVSQNPRHKITKRGQNVTFRCDPISEHNRLYWYRQTLGQGPEFLTYFQNEAQLEKSRLLSDRFSAERPKGSFSTLEIQRTEQGDSAMYLCASSWGDREYGYTFGSGTRLTVV.